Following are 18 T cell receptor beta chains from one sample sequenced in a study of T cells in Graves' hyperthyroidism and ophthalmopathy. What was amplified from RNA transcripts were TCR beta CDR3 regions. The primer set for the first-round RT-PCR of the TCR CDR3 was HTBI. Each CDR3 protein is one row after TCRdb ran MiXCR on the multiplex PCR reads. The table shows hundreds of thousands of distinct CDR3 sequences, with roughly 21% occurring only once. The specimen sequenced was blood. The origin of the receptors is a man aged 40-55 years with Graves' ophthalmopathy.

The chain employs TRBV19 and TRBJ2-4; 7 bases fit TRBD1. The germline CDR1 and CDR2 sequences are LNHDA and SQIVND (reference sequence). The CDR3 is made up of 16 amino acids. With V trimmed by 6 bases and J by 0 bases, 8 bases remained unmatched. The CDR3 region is CASSRDRVLAKNIQYF. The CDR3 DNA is TGTGCCAGTAGCCGGGACAGAGTGCTAGCCAAAAACATTCAGTACTTC.

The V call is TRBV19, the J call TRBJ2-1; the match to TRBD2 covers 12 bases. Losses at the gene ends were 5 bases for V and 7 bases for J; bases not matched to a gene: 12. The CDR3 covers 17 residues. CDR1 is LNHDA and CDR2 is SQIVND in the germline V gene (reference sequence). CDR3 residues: CASSPRLAGVLMNEQFF. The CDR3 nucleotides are TGTGCCAGTAGTCCTCGACTAGCGGGAGTTTTAATGAATGAGCAGTTCTTC. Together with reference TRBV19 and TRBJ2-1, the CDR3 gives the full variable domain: DGGITQSPKYLFRKEGQNVTLSCEQNLNHDAMYWYRQDPGQGLRLIYYSQIVNDFQKGDIAEGYSVSREKKESFPLTVTSAQKNPTAFYLCASSPRLAGVLMNEQFFGPGTRLTVL.

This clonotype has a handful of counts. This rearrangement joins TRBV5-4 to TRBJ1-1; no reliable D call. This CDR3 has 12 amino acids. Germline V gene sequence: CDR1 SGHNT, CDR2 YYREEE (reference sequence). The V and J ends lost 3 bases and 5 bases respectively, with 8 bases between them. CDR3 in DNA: TGTGCCAGCAGCTGGTGGGGAACTGAAGCTTTCTTT. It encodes CASSWWGTEAFF.

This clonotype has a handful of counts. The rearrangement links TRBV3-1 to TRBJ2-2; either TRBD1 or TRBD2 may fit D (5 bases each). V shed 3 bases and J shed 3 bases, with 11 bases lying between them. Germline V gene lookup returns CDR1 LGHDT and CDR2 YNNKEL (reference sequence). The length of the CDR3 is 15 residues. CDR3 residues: CASSQGPQDTGELFF. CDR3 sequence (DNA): TGTGCCAGCAGCCAGGGACCGCAGGACACCGGGGAGCTGTTTTTT. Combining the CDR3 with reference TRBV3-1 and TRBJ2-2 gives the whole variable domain DTAVSQTPKYLVTQMGNDKSIKCEQNLGHDTMYWYKQDSKKFLKIMFSYNNKELIINETVPNRFSPKSPDKAHLNLHINSLELGDSAVYFCASSQGPQDTGELFFGEGSRLTVL.

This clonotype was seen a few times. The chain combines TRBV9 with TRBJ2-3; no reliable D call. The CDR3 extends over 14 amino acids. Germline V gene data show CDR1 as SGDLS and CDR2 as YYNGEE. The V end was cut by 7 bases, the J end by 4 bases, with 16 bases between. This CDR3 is CASGPREAPDTQYF. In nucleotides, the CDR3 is TGTGCCAGCGGTCCTAGAGAGGCCCCAGATACGCAGTATTTT.

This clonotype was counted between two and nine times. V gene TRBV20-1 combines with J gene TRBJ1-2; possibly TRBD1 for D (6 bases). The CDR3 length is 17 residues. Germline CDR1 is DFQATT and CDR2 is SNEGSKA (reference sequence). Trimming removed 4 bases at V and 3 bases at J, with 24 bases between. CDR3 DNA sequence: TGCAGTGCTAACCAATTCAAACAGGGTCAGTGGCACTATGGCTACACCTTC. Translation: CSANQFKQGQWHYGYTF.

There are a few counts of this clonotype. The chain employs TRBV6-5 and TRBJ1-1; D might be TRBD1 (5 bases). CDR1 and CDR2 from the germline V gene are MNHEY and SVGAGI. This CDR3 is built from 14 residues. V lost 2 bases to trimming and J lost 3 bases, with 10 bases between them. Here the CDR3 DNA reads TGTGCCAGCAGTTACGGCAGGGCTGACACTGAAGCTTTCTTT. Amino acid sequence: CASSYGRADTEAFF.

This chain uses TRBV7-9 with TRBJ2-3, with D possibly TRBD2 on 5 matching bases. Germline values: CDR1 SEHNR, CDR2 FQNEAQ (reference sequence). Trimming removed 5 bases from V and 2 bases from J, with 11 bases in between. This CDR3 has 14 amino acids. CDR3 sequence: CASSDKRSTDTQYF. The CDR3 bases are TGTGCCAGCAGCGACAAGCGGTCCACAGATACGCAGTATTTT.

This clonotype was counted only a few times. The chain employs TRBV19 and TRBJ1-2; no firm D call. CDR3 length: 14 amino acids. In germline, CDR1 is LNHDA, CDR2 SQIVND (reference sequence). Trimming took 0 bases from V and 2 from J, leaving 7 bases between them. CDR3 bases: TGTGCCAGTAGTATAGATCGGTGGAACTATGGCTACACCTTC. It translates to CASSIDRWNYGYTF.

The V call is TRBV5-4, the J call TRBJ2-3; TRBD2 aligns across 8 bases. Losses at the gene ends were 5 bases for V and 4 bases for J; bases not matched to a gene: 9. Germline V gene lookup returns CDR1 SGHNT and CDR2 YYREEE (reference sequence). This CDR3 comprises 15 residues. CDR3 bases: TGTGCCAGCAGACCTCCGGGACTAGAGGCAGATACGCAGTATTTT. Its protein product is CASRPPGLEADTQYF.

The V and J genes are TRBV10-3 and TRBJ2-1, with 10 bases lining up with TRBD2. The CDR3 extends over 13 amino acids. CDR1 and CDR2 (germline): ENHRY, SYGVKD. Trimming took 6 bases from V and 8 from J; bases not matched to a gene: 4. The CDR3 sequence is CAIRKREGYEQFF. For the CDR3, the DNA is TGTGCCATCAGAAAGCGGGAGGGCTATGAGCAGTTCTTC.

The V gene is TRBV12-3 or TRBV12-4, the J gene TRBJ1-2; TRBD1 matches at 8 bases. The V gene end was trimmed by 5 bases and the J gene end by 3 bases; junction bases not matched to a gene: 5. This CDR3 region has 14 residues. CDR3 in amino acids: CASSAQGAYYGYTF. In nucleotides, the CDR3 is TGTGCCAGCAGTGCGCAGGGGGCTTACTATGGCTACACCTTC.

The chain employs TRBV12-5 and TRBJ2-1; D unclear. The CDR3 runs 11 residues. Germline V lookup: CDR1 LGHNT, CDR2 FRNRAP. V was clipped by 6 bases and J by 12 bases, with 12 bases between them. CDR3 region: CASGPTPGQFF. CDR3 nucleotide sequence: TGTGCTAGTGGCCCGACCCCGGGGCAGTTCTTC.

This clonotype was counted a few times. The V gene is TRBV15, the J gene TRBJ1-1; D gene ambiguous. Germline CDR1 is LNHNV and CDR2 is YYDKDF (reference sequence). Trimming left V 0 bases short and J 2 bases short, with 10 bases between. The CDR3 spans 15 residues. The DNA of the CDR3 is TGTGCCACCAGCAGAGAGAAACATGGTAACACTGAAGCTTTCTTT. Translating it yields CATSREKHGNTEAFF.

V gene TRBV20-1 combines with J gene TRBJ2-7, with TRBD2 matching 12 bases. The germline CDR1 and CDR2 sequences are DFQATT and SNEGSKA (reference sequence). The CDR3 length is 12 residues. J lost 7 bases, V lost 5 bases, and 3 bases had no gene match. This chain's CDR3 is CSAGLAGREQYF. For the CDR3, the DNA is TGCAGTGCTGGACTAGCGGGGAGGGAGCAGTACTTC.

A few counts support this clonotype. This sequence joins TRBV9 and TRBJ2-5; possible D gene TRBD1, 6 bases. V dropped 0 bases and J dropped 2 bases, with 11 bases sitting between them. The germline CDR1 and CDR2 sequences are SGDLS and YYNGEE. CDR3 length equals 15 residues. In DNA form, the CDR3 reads TGTGCCAGCAGCGTAGCTGGTGGACAGCAAGAGACCCAGTACTTC. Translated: CASSVAGGQQETQYF.

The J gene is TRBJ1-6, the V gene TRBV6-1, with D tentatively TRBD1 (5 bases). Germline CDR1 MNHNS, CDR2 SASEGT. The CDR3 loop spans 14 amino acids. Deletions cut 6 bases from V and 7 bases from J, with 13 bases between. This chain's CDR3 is CASRGDPPNSPLHF. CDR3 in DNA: TGTGCCAGCAGGGGGGACCCGCCGAATTCACCCCTCCACTTT.

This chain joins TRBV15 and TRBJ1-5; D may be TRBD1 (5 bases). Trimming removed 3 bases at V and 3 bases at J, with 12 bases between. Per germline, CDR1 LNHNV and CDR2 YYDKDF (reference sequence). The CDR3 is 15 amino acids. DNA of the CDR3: TGTGCCACCAGCAGCCAGGGCCTTTACAATCAGCCCCAGCATTTT. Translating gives CATSSQGLYNQPQHF. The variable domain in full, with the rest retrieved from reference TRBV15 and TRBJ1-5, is DAMVIQNPRYQVTQFGKPVTLSCSQTLNHNVMYWYQQKSSQAPKLLFHYYDKDFNNEADTPDNFQSRRPNTSFCFLDIRSPGLGDTAMYLCATSSQGLYNQPQHFGDGTRLSIL.